A single sample gave rise to the 27 T cell receptor beta chains below, sequenced in a study of spatial heterogeneity in lung cancer. General study results and limits: Mutation counts in tumors were tracked by counts of expanded intratumoral alpha and beta TCRs.

What these receptors recognize is not known. TCRdb recomputed calls from the 5' RACE reads with MiXCR, one row per CDR3 protein. This sample carries 3,000 to 4,000 distinct CDR3 sequences, around 5.9% of them seen once, and the ten largest clones take 15%. Time point of the sample: sample taken at primary tumor resection. Sequenced material: lung tumor tissue, taken at surgery. Every receptor here comes from a male donor with early-stage non-small cell lung cancer.

By sample share, this clonotype is medium-sized. The V and J genes are TRBV2 and TRBJ2-7, with 13 bases fitting TRBD2. This CDR3 region has 14 residues. CDR1 and CDR2 (germline): SNHLY, FYNNEI. V was pared by 6 bases and J by 7 bases, with 6 bases of the junction left unmatched. CDR3 coding DNA: TGTGCCAGCAGCGTCGGGACTAGCGGGGTTGAGCAGTACTTC. Translation: CASSVGTSGVEQYF.

By its share, this clonotype is medium-sized. The chain links TRBV7-9 to TRBJ2-6; D remains unclear. Germline values: CDR1 SEHNR, CDR2 FQNEAQ (reference sequence). This CDR3 is built from 18 residues. V was clipped by 1 base and J by 0 bases, with 13 bases between them. The CDR3 is CASSLVAGLTSGANVLTF. The CDR3 region has the DNA TGTGCCAGCAGCTTAGTGGCAGGCTTGACCTCTGGGGCCAACGTCCTGACTTTC.

By sample fraction, this clonotype is medium-sized. The chain uses TRBV24-1 and TRBJ2-2; D not resolved. Germline V gene lookup returns CDR1 KGHDR and CDR2 SFDVKD. V was shortened by 9 bases and J by 6 bases, with 16 bases between the two germline ends. The CDR3 contains 14 residues. CDR3 sequence reads: CATQLPRESGELFF. CDR3 DNA sequence: TGTGCCACCCAACTCCCCCGCGAGTCCGGGGAGCTGTTTTTT.

This chain connects TRBV6-5 to TRBJ2-1, with D uncertain. With 6 bases removed from V and 0 bases from J, the gap between germline ends came to 12 bases. The CDR3 totals 15 residues. CDR1 MNHEY and CDR2 SVGAGI come from the germline V gene. The CDR3: CASRSTASSYNEQFF. Here the CDR3 DNA reads TGTGCCAGCAGGTCGACGGCTAGCTCCTACAATGAGCAGTTCTTC.

Judged by abundance, this clonotype is medium-sized (0.01 to 0.1%). The chain is built from TRBV6-1 and TRBJ1-5; a possible D gene is TRBD1 (5 bases). This CDR3 is built from 16 residues. Trimming left V 2 bases short and J 5 bases short, with 16 bases between. Germline CDR1 MNHNS, CDR2 SASEGT. CDR3 loop: CASSEYLGTEHQPQHF. The DNA for the CDR3 is TGTGCCAGCAGTGAATATCTAGGGACCGAACATCAGCCCCAGCATTTT.

By share of the sample, this clonotype is medium-sized (0.01 to 0.1%). The genes are TRBV6-6 and TRBJ2-2, with 12 bases fitting TRBD1. CDR1 and CDR2 (germline): MNHNY, SVGAGI (reference sequence). The CDR3 has 16 residues. The ends lost 2 bases at V and 6 bases at J; junction bases unmatched: 4. The CDR3 here is CASSYPGTGGPGELFF. In DNA, the CDR3 is TGTGCCAGCAGTTACCCTGGGACAGGGGGCCCCGGGGAGCTGTTTTTT.

For this clonotype: One base away lies a much larger clone, so this may be a sequencing read error. V is TRBV6-5 and J is TRBJ2-3; D possibly corresponds to TRBD2 (6 bases). V was cut by 5 bases and J by 1 base, with 16 bases left in between. CDR3 length equals 16 residues. CDR1 and CDR2 from the germline V gene are MNHEY and SVGAGI. For the CDR3, the DNA is TGTGCCAGCAGTGTGTGGACTCCGGGAGGCACAGATACGCAGTATTTT. It yields the protein CASSVWTPGGTDTQYF.

This clonotype occurred many times. V is TRBV7-9 and J is TRBJ1-4; 8 bases line up with TRBD1. The V gene's germline CDR1 is SEHNR and CDR2 FQNEAQ (reference sequence). The CDR3 runs 14 residues. V was pared by 4 bases and J by 8 bases, with 6 bases of the junction left unmatched. CDR3 residues: CASSSYRGMEKLFF. CDR3 nucleotides: TGTGCCAGCAGCTCTTACAGGGGGATGGAAAAACTGTTTTTT.

The chain is built from TRBV19 and TRBJ2-5, with a possible D match to TRBD1 (6 bases). Germline V gene lookup returns CDR1 LNHDA and CDR2 SQIVND (reference sequence). Trimming left V 5 bases short and J 7 bases short, with 20 bases between. CDR3 length: 15 residues. The CDR3 DNA sequence: TGTGCCAGTAGTTCGGGACCCACCAGGGGTGGGACCCAGTACTTC. Residues: CASSSGPTRGGTQYF.

This clonotype is judged medium-sized. J is TRBJ1-2 and V is TRBV7-2, with 8 bases fitting TRBD1. Unmatched junction bases numbered 6, after V lost 1 base and J lost 8 bases. Germline assignment: CDR1 SGHTA and CDR2 FQGNSA. CDR3 length: 14 amino acids. The CDR3 loop is CASSLGQGIGGYTF. The CDR3 nucleotides read TGTGCCAGCAGCTTAGGACAGGGGATAGGGGGCTACACCTTC.

Within the sample, this clonotype is medium-sized. CDR3 residues: CATSRVLGSDLYGYIQYF. CDR3 nucleotide sequence: TGTGCCACCAGCAGAGTCCTGGGCTCCGACCTTTACGGGTACATTCAGTACTTC. V and J are TRBV15 and TRBJ2-4; D is unclear. The CDR3 has 18 amino acids. Germline V lookup: CDR1 LNHNV, CDR2 YYDKDF (reference sequence). Trimming shortened V by 1 base and J by 8 bases, and 24 bases separated the two germline ends. Combining the CDR3 with reference TRBV15 and TRBJ2-4 gives the whole variable domain DAMVIQNPRYQVTQFGKPVTLSCSQTLNHNVMYWYQQKSSQAPKLLFHYYDKDFNNEADTPDNFQSRRPNTSFCFLDIRSPGLGDTAMYLCATSRVLGSDLYGYIQYFGAGTRLSVL.

This chain joins TRBV12-3 or TRBV12-4 and TRBJ2-7, with 8 bases identical to TRBD2. This CDR3 spans 14 amino acids. J was trimmed by 6 bases and V by 6 bases; bases with no gene match: 10. In DNA, the CDR3 is TGTGCCAGCAGCCCCCAAGCGGGAGTGTTCGAGCAGTACTTC. It encodes CASSPQAGVFEQYF.

In its sample, this clonotype ranks as medium-sized. This CDR3 is CSVVTVRLTDTQYF. CDR3 coding DNA: TGCAGCGTTGTGACTGTAAGATTGACAGATACGCAGTATTTT. The chain couples TRBV29-1 to TRBJ2-3; D gene unclear. The V and J ends lost 4 bases and 3 bases respectively, with 14 bases between them. This CDR3 spans 14 amino acids. The germline gives CDR1 SQVTM, CDR2 ANQGSEA.

In its sample, this clonotype is medium-sized. The V and J genes are TRBV5-6 and TRBJ2-3; D is possibly TRBD1 (6 bases). Deletions cut 1 base from V and 8 bases from J, with 14 bases between. Germline CDR1 is SGHDT and CDR2 is YYEEEE. The CDR3 spans 14 residues. The CDR3 protein is CASSLSGRGSTQYF. The CDR3 coding sequence is TGTGCCAGCAGCTTGTCAGGCAGGGGCAGTACGCAGTATTTT.

Within the sample, this clonotype is medium-sized. The gene calls are TRBV5-1 and TRBJ2-5, with TRBD2 matching over 8 bases. With 0 bases clipped from V and 2 bases from J, the junction kept 9 bases outside the gene matches. The CDR3 length is 17 residues. Germline CDR1 and CDR2: SGHRS and YFSETQ. In DNA, the CDR3 is TGCGCCAGCAGCTTGGCTGGCGTGAGCGGGGGTCAAGAGACCCAGTACTTC. The encoded protein is CASSLAGVSGGQETQYF.

By frequency in the sample, this clonotype is medium-sized. The J gene is TRBJ2-1, the V gene TRBV5-4; D uncertain. V was trimmed by 3 bases and J by 7 bases, leaving 11 bases between them. Germline CDR1 SGHNT, CDR2 YYREEE (reference sequence). CDR3 length: 13 amino acids. CDR3 DNA sequence: TGTGCCAGCAGCTCGGGCCGACAAAATGAGCAGTTCTTC. Protein: CASSSGRQNEQFF.

This clonotype is medium-sized by share. Relative to the germline gene, one junction end is altered; a read error may explain this. The chain couples TRBV6-6 to TRBJ1-3, with 8 bases aligning to TRBD1. The CDR3 spans 17 residues. Germline CDR1 and CDR2: MNHNY and SVGAGI (reference sequence). CDR3 sequence: CASSYWDRPRSENTIYF. The DNA of the CDR3 is TGTGCCAGCAGTTATTGGGACAGGCCACGCTCTGAAAACACCATATATTTT.

Within the sample, this clonotype is medium-sized. This sequence joins TRBV20-1 and TRBJ1-5; 7 nucleotides match TRBD1. The CDR3 has 15 residues. CDR1 is DFQATT and CDR2 is SNEGSKA in the germline V gene (reference sequence). Trimming removed 2 bases from V and 4 bases from J; junction bases left unmatched: 8. CDR3: CSARTTGVGNQPQHF. DNA for the CDR3: TGCAGTGCTAGAACCACAGGGGTAGGTAATCAGCCCCAGCATTTT.

By sample share, this clonotype is medium-sized (0.01 to 0.1%). V gene TRBV5-1 combines with J gene TRBJ2-6; D is unclear. Trimming pared 0 bases from V and 2 bases from J, leaving 12 bases between. Germline V gene sequence: CDR1 SGHRS, CDR2 YFSETQ. This CDR3 has 17 amino acids. CDR3 sequence reads: CASSLGELAAGANVLTF. The CDR3 DNA sequence: TGCGCCAGCAGCTTGGGGGAACTTGCGGCTGGGGCCAACGTCCTGACTTTC.

This clonotype is judged medium-sized (0.01 to 0.1%). The chain uses TRBV5-6 and TRBJ1-1; D gene uncertain. V gave up 1 base and J gave up 2 bases, with 9 bases separating them. Germline V gene sequence: CDR1 SGHDT, CDR2 YYEEEE. The CDR3 contains 14 residues. The CDR3 loop is CASSLWERNTEAFF. The DNA for the CDR3 is TGTGCCAGCAGCTTGTGGGAGAGAAACACTGAAGCTTTCTTT.

About this clonotype itself: The germline gene is not matched at one end of the junction; a read error may be the cause. CDR3 nucleotide sequence: TGTGCCAGCAGCGTAGATAGCAATCAGCCCCAGCATTTT. Its protein is CASSVDSNQPQHF. The V call is TRBV11-3, the J call TRBJ1-5; D ambiguous. The CDR3 contains 13 residues. Germline CDR1 reads SGHNT; CDR2 reads YENEEA.

This clonotype is medium-sized in the sample. The CDR3 coding sequence is TGTGCCAGCGGACAGGGAGGAAAACAGCCCCAGCATTTT. Residues: CASGQGGKQPQHF. The V call is TRBV18, the J call TRBJ1-5; 8 bases agree with TRBD1. CDR1 is KGHSH, CDR2 LQKENI, per germline. The CDR3 runs to 13 residues. With V trimmed by 8 bases and J by 7 bases, 7 bases remained unmatched.

By share of the sample, this clonotype is medium-sized. The rearrangement links TRBV29-1 to TRBJ2-2, with TRBD1 identical over 11 bases. Looked up from germline, CDR1 is SQVTM and CDR2 is ANQGSEA. Trimming removed 5 bases from V and 4 bases from J; junction bases left unmatched: 3. This CDR3 is 14 amino acids long. The CDR3 spells CSVLGTGGTGELFF. The CDR3 nucleotides read TGCAGCGTTCTCGGGACAGGGGGCACCGGGGAGCTGTTTTTT.

This clonotype was seen at least ten times. This chain connects TRBV20-1 to TRBJ2-3, with 7 bases matching TRBD1. The J segment lost 2 bases and the V segment lost 5 bases, leaving 1 base of the junction unmatched. Germline V lookup: CDR1 DFQATT, CDR2 SNEGSKA (reference sequence). This CDR3 is 12 amino acids long. The CDR3 nucleotides are TGCAGTGCTGACAGGGACACAGATACGCAGTATTTT. Amino acid sequence: CSADRDTDTQYF.

Regarding this clonotype: A single base separates this from a much larger clone, so it may be a read error. The chain couples TRBV28 to TRBJ2-7, with TRBD1 identical over 8 bases. Germline CDR1 reads MDHEN; CDR2 reads SYDVKM. The CDR3 contains 14 residues. The CDR3 DNA follows: TGTGCCAGCAGTTTAGCCAGGGGGCGTTACGAGCAGTGCTTC. This gives the protein CASSLARGRYEQCF.

This clonotype was observed many times. V usage is TRBV29-1 and J usage is TRBJ2-7; tentatively, D is TRBD2 (5 bases). The CDR3 spans 11 residues. Trimming left V 6 bases short and J 2 bases short, with 8 bases between. Germline V CDR1 and CDR2: SQVTM, ANQGSEA. The CDR3 DNA is TGCAGCGTCGGGGAACCCTACGAGCAGTACTTC. Amino acids: CSVGEPYEQYF.

The genes are TRBV20-1 and TRBJ2-3; 9 positions agree with TRBD2. Trimming at V came to 1 base and at J to 0 bases, leaving 11 bases not matched to a gene. Germline CDR1 is DFQATT and CDR2 is SNEGSKA (reference sequence). This CDR3 contains 18 residues. CDR3 residues: CSARVIAGELSSTDTQYF. The CDR3 DNA follows: TGCAGTGCTAGAGTTATAGCGGGAGAGCTATCCAGCACAGATACGCAGTATTTT.